This TCR beta chain was recorded in a study of blood T cell repertoires in COVID-19. Whole-study context: Researchers got acute and convalescent COVID-19 samples from the United States, Italy and Spain. In each case, the material was cDNA or gDNA derived from T cells, B-cell-depleted T cells, or PBMCs.

This CDR3 is built from 13 residues. Trimming stripped 0 bases from V and 4 bases from J, with 6 bases between. Authors' data handling: The assay estimated nucleated cells by amplifying reference gene primers. Clones were read by immunoSEQ multiplex PCR, and TCRdb kept only the in-frame ones, dropping some. V and J calls and clone size follow that table, whereas D and trimming were derived from the DNA. The sample has approximately 90,000 clones; more than 65% are singletons. The source is a man aged 55 to 70 with acute or convalescent COVID-19. Specimen: peripheral blood. The rearrangement links TRBV12-3 or TRBV12-4 to TRBJ1-1; no definite D call. The chain's CDR3 is CASSLAESTEAFF. The CDR3 region has the DNA TGTGCCAGCAGTTTAGCAGAGAGCACTGAAGCTTTCTTT.